The TCR beta chain described here comes from a study of quantifying T cell responses using KT2 cells. Turning to the study itself: cDNA was made from DNase-treated RNA using alpha and beta constant primers.

V lost 4 bases to trimming and J lost 6 bases, with 15 bases between them. The CDR3 has 13 residues. The germline CDR1 and CDR2 sequences are SQVTM and ANQGSEA. The cDNA 3' end received a ligated oligonucleotide with a UMI. The first PCR ran roughly 4 cycles with an equimolar RC1.1 and RC1.2 beta primer mix. One entry per CDR3 protein, called by TCRdb with MiXCR from the UMI-ligation and nested PCR reads. The table lists roughly 50,000 distinct CDR3 sequences, 12% of them singletons. Sequences were obtained from PBMCs spiked with cells of the T cell clone KT2. The TCR comes from a human donor. This chain uses TRBV29-1 with TRBJ1-1, with a weak D call TRBD1 (5 bases). CDR3 nucleotides: TGCAGCGTTGGGAACGGGGACTGGGCTGAAGCTTTCTTT. Translation gives CSVGNGDWAEAFF.